One sample yielded the 10 T cell receptor beta chains listed below, sequenced in a study of control samples from healthy donors and cancer patients. Assay used: immunoSEQ multiplex PCR; TCRdb lists only in-frame clones, some missing. The sample records fewer than 200,000 clones, 96% being singletons. Sequencing input: blood. These receptors were obtained from a woman aged 30 to 39 in good health.

CDR3 nucleotide sequence: TGTGCCACCAGTTTAAGCAATCAGCCCCAGCATTTT. Translation: CATSLSNQPQHF. The V call is TRBV15, the J call TRBJ1-5; D call uncertain. Germline V lookup: CDR1 LNHNV, CDR2 YYDKDF (reference sequence). Trimming took off 6 bases at V and 1 base at J, with 4 bases between the two ends. CDR3 length: 12 residues.

The gene calls are TRBV2 and TRBJ1-6; D not certain. The CDR3 has 13 residues. Trimming took off 6 bases at V and 6 bases at J, with 9 bases between the two ends. Germline CDR1 SNHLY, CDR2 FYNNEI. The CDR3 coding sequence is TGTGCCAGCAGCGAACTGCTTAATTCACCCCTCCACTTT. It yields the protein CASSELLNSPLHF.

The chain employs TRBV4-1 and TRBJ2-1; perhaps TRBD1 as D (5 bases). V was cut by 3 bases and J by 0 bases, with 15 bases left in between. The CDR3 has 17 residues. Germline loops: CDR1 MGHRA, CDR2 YSYEKL. CDR3 residues: CASSHSLDSSSYNEQFF. The CDR3 nucleotides read TGCGCCAGCAGCCATTCTTTAGACAGCAGCTCCTACAATGAGCAGTTCTTC.

The gene calls are TRBV9 and TRBJ2-1, with 13 bases fitting TRBD2. V shed 0 bases, J shed 9 bases, and the junction held 3 bases outside the gene matches. Germline lookup yields CDR1 SGDLS and CDR2 YYNGEE. CDR3 size: 15 residues. CDR3 bases: TGTGCCAGCAGCGTAGAAACTAGCGGGAGGGGTGAGCAGTTCTTC. This encodes CASSVETSGRGEQFF.

The chain is built from TRBV18 and TRBJ2-1, with D possibly TRBD1 on 6 matching bases. Trimming removed 5 bases from V and 5 bases from J, with 10 bases in between. Germline CDR1 reads KGHSH; CDR2 reads LQKENI. This CDR3 contains 13 residues. The CDR3 spells CASSKTGNNEQFF. The CDR3 DNA reads as TGTGCCAGCTCAAAGACAGGAAACAATGAGCAGTTCTTC.

CDR3 DNA sequence: TGTGCCAGCAGCTTAATACCGGTACGGAATAATGAAAAACTGTTTTTT. This translates into CASSLIPVRNNEKLFF. This chain joins TRBV11-2 and TRBJ1-4; D ambiguous. The CDR3 spans 16 residues. Germline V CDR1 and CDR2: SGHAT, FQNNGV. V was trimmed by 2 bases and J by 4 bases, leaving 14 bases between them. The entire variable domain, with the rest obtained from reference TRBV11-2 and TRBJ1-4, is as follows: EAGVAQSPRYKIIEKRQSVAFWCNPISGHATLYWYQQILGQGPKLLIQFQNNGVVDDSQLPKDRFSAERLKGVDSTLKIQPAKLEDSAVYLCASSLIPVRNNEKLFFGSGTQLSVL.

The gene calls are TRBV7-9 and TRBJ1-4, with 9 positions matching TRBD1. The CDR3 has 14 amino acids. J was trimmed by 10 bases and V by 5 bases; bases with no gene match: 8. Germline CDR1 and CDR2: SEHNR and FQNEAQ (reference sequence). CDR3 nucleotide sequence: TGTGCCAGCAGCAGGGACAGGGTTTTAGGAAAACTGTTTTTT. This encodes CASSRDRVLGKLFF.

The chain joins TRBV3-1 (or the pseudogene TRBV3-2) to TRBJ2-3; tentatively, D is TRBD1 (7 bases). Germline values: CDR1 LGHDT, CDR2 YNNKEL (reference sequence). V was cut by 0 bases and J by 6 bases, with 13 bases left in between. The CDR3 has 15 amino acids. CDR3 loop: CASSQDWAGGDTQYF. The CDR3 nucleotides read TGTGCCAGCAGCCAAGATTGGGCAGGGGGGGATACGCAGTATTTT.

The chain has TRBV12-5 and TRBJ1-2; 8 nucleotides match TRBD1. This CDR3 is 13 amino acids long. The trim removed 6 bases at V and 6 bases at J, leaving 6 bases unmatched. From germline, CDR1 is LGHNT and CDR2 FRNRAP. CDR3 nucleotide sequence: TGTGCTAGTGGATCTGACAGGGGCCATGGCTACACCTTC. Translated: CASGSDRGHGYTF. Based on the CDR3 plus reference TRBV12-5 and TRBJ1-2, the full variable domain is DARVTQTPRHKVTEMGQEVTMRCQPILGHNTVFWYRQTMMQGLELLAYFRNRAPLDDSGMPKDRFSAEMPDATLATLKIQPSEPRDSAVYFCASGSDRGHGYTFGSGTRLTVV.

The chain has TRBV2 and TRBJ1-5; 8 bases agree with TRBD1. The CDR3 runs 15 residues. Germline V gene data show CDR1 as SNHLY and CDR2 as FYNNEI. With V trimmed by 6 bases and J by 6 bases, 10 bases remained unmatched. DNA of the CDR3: TGTGCCAGCAGGGGACCCACAGGGGGGGGTCAGCCCCAGCATTTT. Translating gives CASRGPTGGGQPQHF.